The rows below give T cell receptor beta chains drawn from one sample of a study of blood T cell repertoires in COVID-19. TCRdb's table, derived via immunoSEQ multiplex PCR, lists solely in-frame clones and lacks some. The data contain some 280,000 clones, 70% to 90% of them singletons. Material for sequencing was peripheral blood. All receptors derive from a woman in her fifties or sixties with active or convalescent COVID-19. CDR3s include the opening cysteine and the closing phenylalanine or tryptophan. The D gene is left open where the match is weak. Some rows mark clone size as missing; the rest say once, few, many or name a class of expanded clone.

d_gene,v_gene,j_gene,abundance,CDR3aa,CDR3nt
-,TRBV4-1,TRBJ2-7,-,CASSPEGWGSPSNRSSYEQYF,TGCGCCAGCAGCCCCGAGGGTTGGGGTTCCCCGAGTAACCGAAGCTCCTACGAGCAGTACTTC
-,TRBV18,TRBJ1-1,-,CASSGVGGESGTEAFF,TGTGCCAGCTCAGGGGTAGGGGGAGAGAGTGGGACTGAAGCTTTCTTT
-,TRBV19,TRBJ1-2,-,CASSPRRGNRAVYYGYTF,TGTGCCAGTAGTCCTCGAAGGGGCAACAGGGCAGTATACTATGGCTACACCTTC
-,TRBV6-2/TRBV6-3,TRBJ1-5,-,CASSYWSDSRPQHF,TGTGCCAGCAGTTACTGGTCCGACAGTCGGCCCCAGCATTTT
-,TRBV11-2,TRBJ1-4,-,CASSLEGRGNEKLFF,TGTGCCAGCAGCTTAGAGGGGAGGGGTAATGAAAAACTGTTTTTT
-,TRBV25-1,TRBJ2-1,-,CASSETLDRPNNEQFF,TGTGCCAGCAGTGAAACCCTGGACAGACCCAACAATGAGCAGTTCTTC
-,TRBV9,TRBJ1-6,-,CASSAWGDNSPLHF,TGTGCCAGCAGCGCGTGGGGGGATAATTCACCCCTCCACTTT
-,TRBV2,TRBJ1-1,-,CASRDGPSSTEAFF,TGTGCCAGCAGGGATGGGCCATCGAGCACTGAAGCTTTCTTT
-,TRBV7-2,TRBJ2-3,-,CASSLVGSGGSKADTQYF,TGTGCCAGCAGCTTAGTCGGAAGCGGCGGCTCTAAGGCGGATACGCAGTATTTT
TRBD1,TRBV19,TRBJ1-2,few,CASRPTGPGYGYTF,TGTGCCAGTAGACCGACAGGGCCAGGCTATGGCTACACCTTC
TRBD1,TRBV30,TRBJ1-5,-,CAARQGLNQPQHF,TGTGCCGCTCGACAGGGCCTTAATCAGCCCCAGCATTTT
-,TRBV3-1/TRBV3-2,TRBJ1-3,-,CASSLPVGPGNTIYF,TGTGCCAGCAGCCTCCCTGTGGGGCCTGGAAACACCATATATTTT
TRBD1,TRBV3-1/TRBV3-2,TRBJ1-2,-,CASSPGQGPYGYTF,TGTGCCAGCAGCCCGGGACAGGGTCCCTATGGCTACACCTTC
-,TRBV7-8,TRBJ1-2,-,CASSPAGLYGYTF,TGTGCCAGCAGCCCGGCGGGATTATATGGCTACACCTTC
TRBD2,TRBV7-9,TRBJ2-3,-,CASSPGTSGSTDTQYF,TGTGCCAGCAGCCCGGGGACTAGCGGGAGTACAGATACGCAGTATTTT
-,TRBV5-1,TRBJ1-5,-,CASSPAGAHQPQHF,TGCGCCAGCAGCCCGGCAGGGGCCCATCAGCCCCAGCATTTT
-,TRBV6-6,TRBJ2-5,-,CASSYSVSEQETQYF,TGTGCCAGCAGTTACTCGGTGTCAGAACAAGAGACCCAGTACTTC
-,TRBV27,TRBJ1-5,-,CASSFTGYSNQPQHF,TGTGCCAGCAGTTTCACGGGGTATAGCAATCAGCCCCAGCATTTT
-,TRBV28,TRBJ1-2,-,CASSSLRGGYTF,TGTGCCAGCAGTTCTCTCCGGGGTGGCTACACCTTC
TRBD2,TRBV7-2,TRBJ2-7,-,CASSWRTEREGGYEQYF,TGTGCCAGCAGCTGGAGGACAGAGCGGGAGGGTGGCTACGAGCAGTACTTC
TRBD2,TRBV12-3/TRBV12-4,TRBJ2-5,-,CASNAGGDETQYF,TGTGCCAGCAATGCGGGAGGGGATGAGACCCAGTACTTC
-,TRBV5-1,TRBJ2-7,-,CASSLQGPPYEQYF,TGCGCCAGCAGCTTGCAGGGGCCCCCCTACGAGCAGTACTTC
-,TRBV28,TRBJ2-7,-,CASSTTGKGTYEQYF,TGTGCCAGCAGTACTACAGGGAAAGGGACCTACGAGCAGTACTTC
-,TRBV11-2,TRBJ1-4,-,CASSRRSRGEKLFF,TGTGCCAGCAGCCGTAGATCGAGGGGGGAAAAACTGTTTTTT
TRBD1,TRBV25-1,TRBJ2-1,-,CASTGQGARNEQFF,TGTGCCAGCACGGGACAGGGGGCTCGGAATGAGCAGTTCTTC